The 21 T cell receptor beta chains in this list originate from one sample, sequenced in a study of shared clonotypes between healthy human individuals. Some clones are missing from TCRdb's copy, which holds only in-frame ones; the method was immunoSEQ multiplex PCR. Here the sample spans about 1,500,000 clones, about 96% being singletons. Sequencing input: naive CD4+ T cells sorted from blood. The subset: CD45RA+ positively selected. The origin of the receptors is a man under 40 in good health.

V usage is TRBV28 and J usage is TRBJ1-2; tentative D call: TRBD1 (5 bases). Germline CDR1 and CDR2: MDHEN and SYDVKM. V shed 6 bases and J shed 2 bases, with 10 bases lying between them. This CDR3 is built from 13 residues. CDR3 coding DNA: TGTGCCAGCAGCCGACAGTACAACTATGGCTACACCTTC. Protein: CASSRQYNYGYTF.

The chain has TRBV5-4 and TRBJ2-2, with D tentatively TRBD1 (6 bases). The ends were cut back, 6 bases at V and 2 bases at J, with 17 bases in the middle. The CDR3 extends over 16 amino acids. Germline loops: CDR1 SGHNT, CDR2 YYREEE (reference sequence). CDR3 coding DNA: TGTGCCAGCACCACTTGGAAACAGGGAAACACCGGGGAGCTGTTTTTT. It encodes CASTTWKQGNTGELFF.

Notes on this clone: This same CDR3 is encoded by further DNA sequences in the sample. As DNA, the CDR3 is TGTGCCAGCTCACCAATATCTTTGAACACTGAAGCTTTCTTT. The encoded protein is CASSPISLNTEAFF. The J gene is TRBJ1-1, the V gene TRBV18; unclear D gene. This CDR3 is built from 14 residues. Germline values: CDR1 KGHSH, CDR2 LQKENI. V was trimmed by 2 bases and J by 0 bases, leaving 7 bases between them. Drawing the rest from reference TRBV18 and TRBJ1-1, the complete variable domain is NAGVMQNPRHLVRRRGQEARLRCSPMKGHSHVYWYRQLPEEGLKFMVYLQKENIIDESGMPKERFSAEFPKEGPSILRIQQVVRGDSAAYFCASSPISLNTEAFFGQGTRLTVV.

The chain joins TRBV5-8 to TRBJ1-5; D is perhaps TRBD1 (5 bases). This CDR3 is built from 16 residues. The germline gives CDR1 SGHTS, CDR2 YDEGEE. Trimming took 1 base from V and 5 from J, leaving 16 bases between them. The CDR3 coding sequence is TGTGCCAGCAGCTTGCGGGACTTCATCAGGTATCAGCCCCAGCATTTT. Protein product: CASSLRDFIRYQPQHF.

V usage is TRBV11-3 and J usage is TRBJ2-1; D gene ambiguous. Germline loops: CDR1 SGHNT, CDR2 YENEEA. V lost 0 bases and J lost 2, with 11 bases in between. The CDR3 has 16 residues. This CDR3 reads CASSLDMSVPYNEQFF. The CDR3 DNA sequence: TGTGCCAGCAGCTTAGATATGTCCGTTCCCTACAATGAGCAGTTCTTC.

The rearrangement links TRBV2 to TRBJ1-2; D unresolved. Germline assignment: CDR1 SNHLY and CDR2 FYNNEI. V lost 7 bases to trimming and J lost 6 bases, with 15 bases between them. CDR3 length equals 13 residues. CDR3 sequence reads: CASMRLLVHGYTF. The CDR3 nucleotides read TGTGCCAGCATGAGGTTATTAGTCCATGGCTACACCTTC.

This clone was seen more than once but under ten times. This rearrangement joins TRBV6-5 to TRBJ2-2; 7 bases are a match to TRBD2. This CDR3 is 15 amino acids long. Per the germline V gene, CDR1 is MNHEY and CDR2 is SVGAGI. J lost 7 bases, V lost 0 bases, and 5 bases had no gene match. The CDR3 DNA reads TGTGCCAGCAGTTACTCGAGAGGGAGGGTCGGGGAGCTGTTTTTT. It specifies CASSYSRGRVGELFF.

This clone has just one count. The rearrangement links TRBV5-1 to TRBJ2-1; 7 nucleotides line up with TRBD2. CDR3 size: 16 residues. Looked up from germline, CDR1 is SGHRS and CDR2 is YFSETQ. V dropped 4 bases and J dropped 0; count of bases not matched to a gene: 7. DNA of the CDR3: TGCGCCAGCAGCCGAGGGGAGGGTTTCTCCTACAATGAGCAGTTCTTC. It codes for CASSRGEGFSYNEQFF.

The chain has TRBV15 and TRBJ2-1, with 7 bases identical to TRBD1. The germline CDR1 and CDR2 sequences are LNHNV and YYDKDF (reference sequence). The CDR3 runs 14 residues. Trimming took 3 bases from V and 10 from J; bases not matched to a gene: 9. CDR3 sequence reads: CATSSKTGKPEQFF. The CDR3 coding sequence is TGTGCCACCAGCAGCAAGACAGGGAAACCCGAGCAGTTCTTC.

This chain links TRBV11-3 with TRBJ2-1, with 9 bases fitting TRBD1. The germline V gene has CDR1 SGHNT and CDR2 YENEEA. The CDR3 consists of 15 residues. The ends lost 1 base at V and 6 bases at J; junction bases unmatched: 4. The CDR3 here is CASSLGGQGRNEQFF. The DNA for the CDR3 is TGTGCCAGCAGCTTAGGGGGACAGGGACGCAATGAGCAGTTCTTC.

The CDR3 is CASSIEIGTSRYF. The CDR3 DNA reads TGTGCCAGTAGTATTGAGATAGGCACCTCTAGGTACTTC. J is TRBJ2-5 and V is TRBV19; D is unclear. The CDR3 consists of 13 residues. The V gene lost 3 bases and the J gene lost 13 bases, with 18 bases spanning the gap. Germline CDR1 LNHDA, CDR2 SQIVND (reference sequence).

The V and J genes are TRBV30 and TRBJ2-1; D not resolved. The CDR3 sequence is 13 residues long. V lost 0 bases and J 4 bases, leaving 7 bases between the germline ends. Looked up from germline, CDR1 is GTSNPN and CDR2 is SVGIG (reference sequence). In DNA, the CDR3 is TGTGCCTGGAGTGTACAACTATACAATGAGCAGTTCTTC. Its translation: CAWSVQLYNEQFF.

The V gene is TRBV25-1, the J gene TRBJ2-1, with 14 bases that match TRBD2. The germline V gene has CDR1 MGHDK and CDR2 SYGVNS. The CDR3 spans 18 residues. With V trimmed by 1 base and J by 0 bases, 2 bases remained unmatched. CDR3 in DNA: TGTGCCAGCAGTGAATGGACTAGCGGGAGGACCTCCTACAATGAGCAGTTCTTC. Amino acid sequence: CASSEWTSGRTSYNEQFF.

The chain carries TRBV14 and TRBJ2-3; 9 bases match TRBD2. Germline V gene sequence: CDR1 SGHDN, CDR2 FVKESK. V shed 4 bases, J shed 3 bases, and the junction held 5 bases outside the gene matches. This CDR3 has 15 amino acids. The CDR3 is CASSRPGLATDTQYF. The CDR3 DNA follows: TGTGCCAGCAGCCGTCCGGGACTAGCAACAGATACGCAGTATTTT.

V is TRBV25-1 and J is TRBJ2-7, with D tentatively TRBD1 (6 bases). The length of the CDR3 is 15 residues. Looked up from germline, CDR1 is MGHDK and CDR2 is SYGVNS. V lost 2 bases to trimming and J lost 4 bases, with 15 bases between them. This CDR3 reads CASSEVGAGKYEQYF. The DNA of the CDR3 is TGTGCCAGCAGTGAAGTGGGGGCAGGCAAGTACGAGCAGTACTTC.

The chain has TRBV5-4 and TRBJ1-4; unclear D gene. Germline V CDR1 and CDR2: SGHNT, YYREEE (reference sequence). V shed 4 bases and J shed 4 bases, with 14 bases lying between them. There are 15 residues in the CDR3. This CDR3 is CASSPRTDRNEKLFF. The CDR3 bases are TGTGCCAGCAGCCCACGGACTGACCGTAATGAAAAACTGTTTTTT.

The rearrangement joins TRBV5-1 to TRBJ2-7; D call uncertain. Looked up from germline, CDR1 is SGHRS and CDR2 is YFSETQ. This CDR3 has 13 residues. V was cut by 4 bases and J by 6 bases, with 14 bases left in between. CDR3 amino acids: CASSPDGAFEQYF. The CDR3 coding sequence is TGCGCCAGCAGCCCGGACGGCGCTTTCGAGCAGTACTTC.

V gene TRBV29-1 combines with J gene TRBJ1-1; TRBD1 is a possible D gene (5 bases). The germline gives CDR1 SQVTM, CDR2 ANQGSEA. CDR3 length: 12 amino acids. V lost 7 bases and J 4 bases, leaving 13 bases between the germline ends. In nucleotides, the CDR3 is TGCAGCGCCCAGGGCACGGGCACTGAAGCTTTCTTT. Protein sequence: CSAQGTGTEAFF.

This clone was seen a single time. The chain uses TRBV19 and TRBJ2-5; weak D call: TRBD2 (5 bases). The V end was cut by 3 bases, the J end by 5 bases, with 13 bases between. The CDR3 contains 14 residues. The germline CDR1 and CDR2 sequences are LNHDA and SQIVND (reference sequence). CDR3: CASSIGRAGETQYF. DNA for the CDR3: TGTGCCAGTAGTATTGGGCGGGCAGGTGAGACCCAGTACTTC.

This chain joins TRBV30 and TRBJ2-3; 7 bases fit TRBD2. The junction had 1 base not matched to a gene; V was cut back by 5 bases and J by 2 bases. Germline lookup yields CDR1 GTSNPN and CDR2 SVGIG (reference sequence). The CDR3 extends over 12 amino acids. CDR3 DNA sequence: TGTGCCTGGGGACTAGTCACAGATACGCAGTATTTT. As protein: CAWGLVTDTQYF.

The chain has TRBV6-4 and TRBJ2-2; D may be TRBD2 (5 bases). CDR1 is MRHNA, CDR2 SNTAGT, per germline. Trimming left V 6 bases short and J 8 bases short, with 16 bases between. The CDR3 loop spans 14 amino acids. The CDR3 DNA reads as TGTGCCAGCAGGCCGGGAACAATGTCGGGGGAGCTGTTTTTT. This gives the protein CASRPGTMSGELFF.